This TCR beta chain originates from a study of blood T cells in healthy people across ages. The CDR3 is 15 amino acids. Trimming removed 4 bases at V and 8 bases at J, with 18 bases between. Germline lookup yields CDR1 MGHRA and CDR2 YSYEKL. Combining a sample-barcoded 5' primer with a J-beta primer mix, a second PCR ran for 7 to 11 cycles. TCRdb re-derived calls from the 5' RACE reads in MiXCR, one entry per CDR3 protein. The data contain approximately 800,000 distinct CDR3 sequences, around half of them singletons. The clonotype was recovered from a man aged 80 or over in good health. The genes are TRBV4-1 and TRBJ2-1; a weak D match, TRBD2 (6 bases). Material for sequencing was blood. The CDR3, as DNA: TGCGCCAGCAGCCGCCTAGGACTAAATGCTGATGAGCAGTTCTTC. Its translation is CASSRLGLNADEQFF.